Shown below are 32 T cell receptor beta chains from a single sample sequenced in a study of blood T cell repertoires in COVID-19 (dated by TCRdb to the early 2020s). Libraries were constructed by the immunoSEQ multiplex PCR assay. In TCRdb, the immuneACCESS table is reduced to in-frame sequences with V and J assigned. These tables do not hold every clone; where another copy was compared, an unresolved V gene accounts for under half, and the others remain unexplained. This sample holds roughly 280,000 clones; about 87% were observed only once. The ten largest clones add up to roughly 4.9% of the sample. Source material: peripheral blood. These receptors came from a woman aged 55-75 years with COVID-19, enrolled during active disease.

V and J are TRBV11-2 and TRBJ2-5, with a tentative D call TRBD1 (5 bases). V was clipped by 3 bases and J by 2 bases, with 10 bases between them. The CDR3 spans 14 residues. CDR1 and CDR2 from the germline V gene are SGHAT and FQNNGV. The CDR3 protein is CASSLVQGQETQYF. CDR3 DNA sequence: TGTGCCAGCAGCTTGGTTCAGGGTCAAGAGACCCAGTACTTC.

A few counts support this clone. This rearrangement joins TRBV10-1 to TRBJ2-2, with D possibly matching TRBD2 (5 bases). CDR3 length equals 15 residues. Germline V gene lookup returns CDR1 WNHNN and CDR2 SYGVQD (reference sequence). V shed 7 bases and J shed 4 bases, with 16 bases lying between them. The CDR3 region has the DNA TGCGCCAGCATACCGGGAACGGGGATCACCGGGGAGCTGTTTTTT. Translating gives CASIPGTGITGELFF.

This rearrangement joins TRBV9 to TRBJ2-2; 7 nucleotides align to TRBD2. V trimming: 1 base; J trimming: 2 bases; junction bases outside the gene matches: 8. The CDR3 length is 17 residues. CDR1 and CDR2 (germline): SGDLS, YYNGEE. The DNA of the CDR3 is TGTGCCAGCAGCGTAATGGGCAGCGGGGCCAACACCGGGGAGCTGTTTTTT. Amino acid sequence: CASSVMGSGANTGELFF.

This clone was detected only once. The rearrangement joins TRBV10-3 to TRBJ2-1; 8 bases fit TRBD2. Germline CDR1 is ENHRY and CDR2 is SYGVKD. The CDR3 extends over 12 amino acids. V lost 4 bases and J lost 12; bases outside the gene matches: 5. CDR3 sequence (DNA): TGTGCCATCAGTGGTCTAGCGGGTTGGCAGTTCTTC. As protein: CAISGLAGWQFF.

This clone turned up a few times. The genes are TRBV12-3 or TRBV12-4 and TRBJ2-7, with D perhaps TRBD1 (5 bases). CDR3 length equals 13 residues. V was shortened by 1 base and J by 2 bases, with 6 bases between the two germline ends. The CDR3 DNA reads TGTGCCAGCAGTTTAGAGGGGCCCTACGAGCAGTACTTC. Translated, it gives CASSLEGPYEQYF.

The rearrangement links TRBV5-4 to TRBJ2-1; D unclear. V was trimmed by 4 bases and J by 0 bases, leaving 11 bases between them. Germline V CDR1 and CDR2: SGHNT, YYREEE (reference sequence). This CDR3 contains 15 residues. CDR3 sequence (DNA): TGTGCCAGCAGCCAAGACTCGAGCTCCTACAATGAGCAGTTCTTC. Protein: CASSQDSSSYNEQFF.

The V and J genes are TRBV5-4 and TRBJ1-1; no reliable D call. Looked up from germline, CDR1 is SGHNT and CDR2 is YYREEE (reference sequence). V lost 3 bases to trimming and J lost 4 bases, with 10 bases between them. CDR3 size: 13 residues. Here the CDR3 reads CASSYTEGTEAFF. In DNA, the CDR3 is TGTGCCAGCAGCTACACAGAAGGCACTGAAGCTTTCTTT.

This chain uses TRBV5-6 with TRBJ1-4; D is possibly TRBD1 (5 bases). Looked up from germline, CDR1 is SGHDT and CDR2 is YYEEEE. Trimming cost V 1 base and J 8 bases, with 21 bases left between them. The CDR3 length is 17 residues. The CDR3, as DNA: TGTGCCAGCAGCTTGACGCACGGGGGATCCCTACGAGAAAAACTGTTTTTT. It translates to CASSLTHGGSLREKLFF.

The chain uses TRBV6-5 and TRBJ1-2, with 11 bases matching TRBD1. Germline CDR1 MNHEY, CDR2 SVGAGI. The J segment lost 8 bases and the V segment lost 6 bases, leaving 8 bases of the junction unmatched. The CDR3 length is 14 residues. In nucleotides, the CDR3 is TGTGCCAGCAGCTTGGGACAGGGGGTAAGCGGCTACACCTTC. Translated, it gives CASSLGQGVSGYTF.

There are many counts of this clone. The chain carries TRBV3-1 (or the pseudogene TRBV3-2) and TRBJ2-5; 7 bases match TRBD2. This CDR3 spans 16 amino acids. CDR1 and CDR2 (germline): LGHDT, YNNKEL (reference sequence). J lost 2 bases, V lost 1 base, and 7 bases had no gene match. The CDR3 spells CASSQASGGGQETQYF. Here the CDR3 DNA reads TGTGCCAGCAGCCAAGCTAGTGGGGGGGGGCAAGAGACCCAGTACTTC.

The chain combines TRBV30 with TRBJ2-1; D is ambiguous. Germline V gene lookup returns CDR1 GTSNPN and CDR2 SVGIG (reference sequence). V lost 3 bases and J lost 0, with 6 bases in between. The CDR3 loop spans 13 amino acids. CDR3 in amino acids: CAWRPSSYNEQFF. The CDR3 DNA reads as TGTGCCTGGAGACCGAGCTCCTACAATGAGCAGTTCTTC. Based on the CDR3 plus reference TRBV30 and TRBJ2-1, the full variable domain is SQTIHQWPATLVQPVGSPLSLECTVEGTSNPNLYWYRQAAGRGLQLLFYSVGIGQISSEVPQNLSASRPQDRQFILSSKKLLLSDSGFYLCAWRPSSYNEQFFGPGTRLTVL.

The V gene is TRBV6-6, the J gene TRBJ2-4; the D gene is possibly TRBD2 (5 bases). This CDR3 has 15 amino acids. Trimming took 0 bases from V and 6 from J, leaving 12 bases between them. Germline V lookup: CDR1 MNHNY, CDR2 SVGAGI (reference sequence). CDR3 protein: CASSYSNRGGNIQYF. CDR3 bases: TGTGCCAGCAGTTACTCGAATCGGGGTGGAAACATTCAGTACTTC.

This chain links TRBV5-1 with TRBJ2-1; perhaps TRBD1 as D (5 bases). The CDR3 runs to 11 residues. V lost 2 bases, J lost 12 bases, and 9 bases lay in between. The germline V gene has CDR1 SGHRS and CDR2 YFSETQ. CDR3: CASSFAQVQFF. CDR3 coding DNA: TGCGCCAGCAGCTTCGCACAGGTGCAGTTCTTC.

V and J are TRBV7-8 and TRBJ2-1; D uncertain. V was cut by 6 bases and J by 6 bases, with 18 bases left in between. The CDR3 runs 15 residues. In germline, CDR1 is SGHVS, CDR2 FQNEAQ. Written as DNA, the CDR3 is TGTGCCAGCAGGCTACCGTTCGGTCCAAGCAATGAGCAGTTCTTC. Translation: CASRLPFGPSNEQFF.

The V call is TRBV4-3, the J call TRBJ2-7, with a weak D call TRBD2 (5 bases). The CDR3 consists of 16 residues. V gave up 4 bases and J gave up 0 bases, with 16 bases separating them. The V gene's germline CDR1 is LGHNA and CDR2 YSLEER. Here the CDR3 DNA reads TGCGCCAGCAGCCGGGAGTTTGGGGTGGACTCCTACGAGCAGTACTTC. Translating gives CASSREFGVDSYEQYF.

This clone occurred a few times. The V and J genes are TRBV6-2 or TRBV6-3 and TRBJ2-7; weak D call: TRBD2 (6 bases). The CDR3 covers 12 residues. Trimming removed 6 bases from V and 6 bases from J, with 12 bases in between. Per the germline V gene, CDR1 is MNHEY and CDR2 is SVGEGT. CDR3 DNA sequence: TGTGCCAGCAGCCCCCTAGCGATCGAGCAGTACTTC. Amino acids: CASSPLAIEQYF.

V usage is TRBV4-3 and J usage is TRBJ1-3; tentative D call: TRBD1 (5 bases). Germline-derived CDR1 and CDR2 are LGHNA and YSLEER. The V gene lost 0 bases and the J gene lost 7 bases, with 7 bases spanning the gap. The CDR3 has 13 amino acids. This CDR3 reads CASSQERGNTIYF. CDR3 coding DNA: TGCGCCAGCAGCCAAGAAAGGGGCAACACCATATATTTT.

The rearrangement uses TRBV11-1 and TRBJ2-1, with D unclear. The CDR3 is 16 residues long. Trimming left V 5 bases short and J 6 bases short, with 20 bases between. Germline-derived CDR1 and CDR2 are SGHAT and FQDESV (reference sequence). The CDR3 nucleotides read TGTGCCAGCAGCCCCAACGAGCGCATATGGTCCAATGAGCAGTTCTTC. Encoded protein: CASSPNERIWSNEQFF.

The rearrangement links TRBV30 to TRBJ1-2, with 7 bases fitting TRBD1. Germline V CDR1 and CDR2: GTSNPN, SVGIG (reference sequence). There are 14 residues in the CDR3. V was pared by 3 bases and J by 6 bases, with 10 bases of the junction left unmatched. For the CDR3, the DNA is TGTGCCTGGAGGGAAAAGGGGGCTAAGGATGGCTACACCTTC. Translating it yields CAWREKGAKDGYTF. The complete variable domain, with remaining parts taken from reference TRBV30 and TRBJ1-2, reads SQTIHQWPATLVQPVGSPLSLECTVEGTSNPNLYWYRQAAGRGLQLLFYSVGIGQISSEVPQNLSASRPQDRQFILSSKKLLLSDSGFYLCAWREKGAKDGYTFGSGTRLTVV.

This chain uses TRBV9 with TRBJ1-1; 9 nucleotides agree with TRBD1. The trim removed 2 bases at V and 5 bases at J, leaving 7 bases unmatched. CDR3 length equals 15 residues. Per the germline V gene, CDR1 is SGDLS and CDR2 is YYNGEE. CDR3 DNA: TGTGCCAGCAGCGTGACAGGGGGAAAAGAGACTGAAGCTTTCTTT. Its translation is CASSVTGGKETEAFF. The full variable domain, its missing parts supplied by reference TRBV9 and TRBJ1-1, is DSGVTQTPKHLITATGQRVTLRCSPRSGDLSVYWYQQSLDQGLQFLIQYYNGEERAKGNILERFSAQQFPDLHSELNLSSLELGDSALYFCASSVTGGKETEAFFGQGTRLTVV.

The chain employs TRBV24-1 and TRBJ2-1; possibly TRBD2 for D (7 bases). The V end lost 3 bases, the J end lost 1 base, and 12 bases lay between the germline ends. Per germline, CDR1 KGHDR and CDR2 SFDVKD. This CDR3 contains 16 residues. CDR3 sequence (DNA): TGTGCCACCAGTGATGAGAGGGGGGGGTCCTACAATGAGCAGTTCTTC. It encodes CATSDERGGSYNEQFF.

This chain connects TRBV7-6 to TRBJ1-3, with a weak D call TRBD1 (6 bases). The germline V gene has CDR1 SGHVS and CDR2 FNYEAQ. The CDR3 loop spans 16 amino acids. With 1 base removed from V and 1 base from J, the gap between germline ends came to 11 bases. The CDR3 bases are TGTGCCAGCAGCTTAGGCAGGGGTCCGTCTGGAAACACCATATATTTT. Translation: CASSLGRGPSGNTIYF. The full variable domain, in which reference TRBV7-6 and TRBJ1-3 provide the parts outside the CDR3, is GAGVSQSPRYKVTKRGQDVALRCDPISGHVSLYWYRQALGQGPEFLTYFNYEAQQDKSGLPNDRFSAERPEGSISTLTIQRTEQRDSAMYRCASSLGRGPSGNTIYFGEGSWLTVV.

The V call is TRBV20-1, the J call TRBJ1-2, with D hard to call. Germline V lookup: CDR1 DFQATT, CDR2 SNEGSKA (reference sequence). V lost 5 bases and J lost 7, with 11 bases in between. The CDR3 runs 11 residues. The CDR3 region is CSAASGAGYTF. The CDR3 DNA sequence: TGCAGTGCTGCCAGCGGTGCTGGCTACACCTTC.

The sample holds one count of this clone. This sequence joins TRBV19 and TRBJ2-5; 12 bases agree with TRBD1. The junction had 8 bases not matched to a gene; V was cut back by 5 bases and J by 4 bases. Germline V lookup: CDR1 LNHDA, CDR2 SQIVND (reference sequence). The CDR3 has 16 residues. Written as DNA, the CDR3 is TGTGCCAGTAGTCCTAACCGGGACAGGGGGCGAGAGACCCAGTACTTC. This translates into CASSPNRDRGRETQYF.

Here the CDR3 DNA reads TGTGCCAGCAGCACAACCGAAACTAGTTGGGTAAACGAGCAGTACTTC. This sequence encodes CASSTTETSWVNEQYF. The chain carries TRBV6-2 or TRBV6-3 and TRBJ2-7; D is possibly TRBD2 (5 bases). V was cut by 6 bases and J by 5 bases, with 23 bases left in between. The CDR3 is 16 amino acids. Germline values: CDR1 MNHEY, CDR2 SVGEGT.

V usage is TRBV2 and J usage is TRBJ1-1, with a possible D match to TRBD1 (6 bases). V was trimmed by 8 bases and J by 3 bases, leaving 16 bases between them. CDR1 is SNHLY and CDR2 is FYNNEI in the germline V gene. This CDR3 region has 14 residues. The CDR3 spells CASDRAAGDTEAFF. CDR3 coding DNA: TGTGCCAGCGATCGCGCCGCAGGGGACACTGAAGCTTTCTTT.

V and J are TRBV6-5 and TRBJ2-7, with 7 bases identical to TRBD1. This CDR3 has 15 amino acids. The J segment lost 2 bases and the V segment lost 1 base, leaving 5 bases of the junction unmatched. Germline assignment: CDR1 MNHEY and CDR2 SVGAGI. In DNA, the CDR3 is TGTGCCAGCAGTTACTTGGACAGGCAGGCCTACGAGCAGTACTTC. It specifies CASSYLDRQAYEQYF.

V and J are TRBV3-1 (or the pseudogene TRBV3-2) and TRBJ1-4; perhaps TRBD1 as D (5 bases). The CDR3 totals 16 residues. The V gene lost 1 base and the J gene lost 4 bases, with 13 bases spanning the gap. CDR1 and CDR2 from the germline V gene are LGHDT and YNNKEL (reference sequence). The CDR3 sequence: CASSQAIPDSNEKLFF. The DNA of the CDR3 is TGTGCCAGCAGCCAAGCAATTCCCGACAGTAATGAAAAACTGTTTTTT.

CDR3 sequence reads: CASSGQGETQYF. The CDR3 DNA reads TGTGCCAGCAGCGGACAGGGAGAGACCCAGTACTTC. The chain carries TRBV9 and TRBJ2-5; 7 bases agree with TRBD1. This CDR3 is built from 12 residues. Germline CDR1 is SGDLS and CDR2 is YYNGEE. The trim removed 3 bases at V and 4 bases at J, leaving 0 bases unmatched.

The V and J genes are TRBV11-2 and TRBJ2-5, with 9 bases matching TRBD1. The CDR3 spans 15 residues. The germline gives CDR1 SGHAT, CDR2 FQNNGV. After removal of 1 base from V and 5 bases from J, the junction contained 5 bases not matched to a gene. The CDR3 DNA sequence: TGTGCCAGCAGCTTAGTAACAGGGGGCGTTGAGACCCAGTACTTC. Amino acids: CASSLVTGGVETQYF.

The chain uses TRBV29-1 and TRBJ2-7; TRBD1 aligns across 10 bases. CDR3 length equals 13 residues. Germline trimming cut 4 bases from V and 2 bases from J; bases unmatched to any gene: 2. In germline, CDR1 is SQVTM, CDR2 ANQGSEA. The CDR3 nucleotides are TGCAGCGTTGCTGGGACAGGGGCCTACGAGCAGTACTTC. Amino acids: CSVAGTGAYEQYF.

The chain couples TRBV7-9 to TRBJ2-1; D call uncertain. The CDR3 runs to 15 residues. Trimming stripped 4 bases from V and 5 bases from J, with 15 bases between. Germline V gives CDR1 SEHNR, CDR2 FQNEAQ (reference sequence). DNA of the CDR3: TGTGCCAGCAGCTCCCCGGGTGCGGTTGACAATGAGCAGTTCTTC. Protein product: CASSSPGAVDNEQFF.